The 22 T cell receptor beta chains presented below share a single source sample, sequenced in a study of identical twins. Using its own MiXCR run on the 5' RACE reads, TCRdb lists one record per CDR3 protein. Altogether hundreds of thousands of distinct CDR3 sequences are present, approximately 20% being singletons, with the ten largest covering 0.4% to 0.6%. The same sample was also studied in work on yellow fever vaccine responses in identical twins.

Specimen: CD4+ T cells sorted from blood. The receptors stem from a woman between 18 and 29 years old in good health.

The V and J genes are TRBV12-3 or TRBV12-4 and TRBJ2-7, with D unclear. V gave up 5 bases and J gave up 2 bases, with 19 bases separating them. This CDR3 has 16 amino acids. Written as DNA, the CDR3 is TGTGCCAGCAGTCTCCCGGGCTCAAAAACCCCCTACGAGCAGTACTTC. It specifies CASSLPGSKTPYEQYF.

The V call is TRBV7-6, the J call TRBJ2-3, with 8 positions matching TRBD2. The V segment lost 5 bases and the J segment 3 bases; nucleotides outside the gene matches: 10. From germline, CDR1 is SGHVS and CDR2 FNYEAQ. There are 16 residues in the CDR3. In DNA form, the CDR3 reads TGTGCCAGCAGCCCCACCATGGGCGGGGGGACAGATACGCAGTATTTT. Its translation: CASSPTMGGGTDTQYF.

In this sample, this clonotype turned up a few times. The chain is built from TRBV7-8 and TRBJ2-5, with D possibly matching TRBD2 (5 bases). Germline loops: CDR1 SGHVS, CDR2 FQNEAQ. CDR3 length: 17 amino acids. The ends were cut back, 5 bases at V and 1 base at J, with 20 bases in the middle. The CDR3 DNA follows: TGTGCCAGCAGCCAGACCGGCGGGCTAAGCCGCCAAGAGACCCAGTACTTC. It specifies CASSQTGGLSRQETQYF.

The V call is TRBV12-3 or TRBV12-4, the J call TRBJ2-3; D is undetermined. The CDR3 loop spans 14 amino acids. Trimming stripped 5 bases from V and 3 bases from J, with 12 bases between. The chain's CDR3 is CASSPWADTDTQYF. CDR3 bases: TGTGCCAGCAGTCCCTGGGCAGATACAGATACGCAGTATTTT.

V gene TRBV11-3 combines with J gene TRBJ2-1, with D unresolved. This CDR3 is 15 amino acids long. Trimming pared 1 base from V and 2 bases from J, leaving 9 bases between. Germline V gene lookup returns CDR1 SGHNT and CDR2 YENEEA. Here the CDR3 DNA reads TGTGCCAGCAGCTTAGCTCTCTGGGCCTACAATGAGCAGTTCTTC. Its protein is CASSLALWAYNEQFF.

V and J are TRBV20-1 and TRBJ1-1; D remains ambiguous. V lost 1 base and J 3 bases, leaving 3 bases between the germline ends. The V gene's germline CDR1 is DFQATT and CDR2 SNEGSKA (reference sequence). The CDR3 spans 11 residues. The CDR3: CSARVYTEAFF. Here the CDR3 DNA reads TGCAGTGCTAGAGTTTACACTGAAGCTTTCTTT.

There are many counts of this clonotype. The chain recombines TRBV6-5 with TRBJ1-5; D not certain. CDR1 and CDR2 (germline): MNHEY, SVGAGI. Trimming shortened V by 2 bases and J by 7 bases, and 12 bases separated the two germline ends. This CDR3 has 14 amino acids. CDR3 nucleotide sequence: TGTGCCAGCAGTTACGACCCATTCGGGCAGCCCCAGCATTTT. It is translated as CASSYDPFGQPQHF.

The gene calls are TRBV10-3 and TRBJ2-1; 8 bases fit TRBD2. Germline V gives CDR1 ENHRY, CDR2 SYGVKD. The V gene end was trimmed by 6 bases and the J gene end by 12 bases; junction bases not matched to a gene: 10. There are 13 residues in the CDR3. The CDR3 is CAISSGLAFLQFF. CDR3 bases: TGTGCCATCAGCTCCGGACTAGCTTTTTTGCAGTTCTTC.

This chain connects TRBV29-1 to TRBJ1-1; no reliable D call. The CDR3 is made up of 14 amino acids. Germline CDR1 reads SQVTM; CDR2 reads ANQGSEA. V lost 0 bases and J 6 bases, leaving 14 bases between the germline ends. CDR3: CSVEDGWDSAEAFF. CDR3 DNA: TGCAGCGTTGAAGATGGGTGGGATAGCGCTGAAGCTTTCTTT.

The rearrangement links TRBV7-9 to TRBJ2-7; TRBD2 might be the D (5 bases). V was pared by 10 bases and J by 0 bases, with 16 bases between. The CDR3 sequence is 14 residues long. Germline CDR1 reads SEHNR; CDR2 reads FQNEAQ (reference sequence). The CDR3 sequence is CATRRSGTSYEQYF. CDR3 DNA sequence: TGTGCCACCAGAAGGAGCGGAACCTCCTACGAGCAGTACTTC.

CDR3 coding DNA: TGCAGCGTTGGGGGGGGACAGGGAAACACCATATATTTT. Translation gives CSVGGGQGNTIYF. The chain has TRBV29-1 and TRBJ1-3, with 7 nucleotides matching TRBD1. This CDR3 comprises 13 residues. In germline, CDR1 is SQVTM, CDR2 ANQGSEA. V shed 4 bases and J 4 bases; nucleotides not matched to a gene: 4.

This clonotype was observed a handful of times. The chain recombines TRBV24-1 with TRBJ2-3; TRBD1 matches at 7 bases. Germline lookup yields CDR1 KGHDR and CDR2 SFDVKD. Unmatched junction bases numbered 5, after V lost 9 bases and J lost 0 bases. This CDR3 region has 14 residues. In DNA, the CDR3 is TGTGCCACCTCGAGGGACAGCAGCACAGATACGCAGTATTTT. Translation: CATSRDSSTDTQYF.

This clonotype occurred many times. The chain couples TRBV5-1 to TRBJ2-2; D perhaps matches TRBD1 (6 bases). V was pared by 1 base and J by 5 bases, with 9 bases between. The CDR3 runs 14 residues. Germline-derived CDR1 and CDR2 are SGHRS and YFSETQ. This CDR3 is CASSLTGMTGELFF. The CDR3 bases are TGCGCCAGCAGCTTGACAGGGATGACCGGGGAGCTGTTTTTT.

The V call is TRBV6-5, the J call TRBJ2-7; no clear D. The CDR3 extends over 14 amino acids. Germline V gene lookup returns CDR1 MNHEY and CDR2 SVGAGI. V lost 4 bases to trimming and J lost 0 bases, with 10 bases between them. CDR3 bases: TGTGCCAGCAGTTCCGAAGTGAGCTCCTACGAGCAGTACTTC. Its translation is CASSSEVSSYEQYF.

V is TRBV20-1 and J is TRBJ2-2, with D uncertain. Germline V gene lookup returns CDR1 DFQATT and CDR2 SNEGSKA (reference sequence). The CDR3 length is 13 residues. Deletions cut 1 base from V and 6 bases from J, with 9 bases between. The CDR3 nucleotides read TGCAGTGCTAGAGCCCGCGCCGCCGGGGAGCTGTTTTTT. This sequence encodes CSARARAAGELFF.

The sample holds many counts of this clonotype. The chain couples TRBV10-3 to TRBJ2-2; D is undetermined. The CDR3 is 16 residues long. V was trimmed by 3 bases and J by 0 bases, leaving 11 bases between them. CDR1 and CDR2 from the germline V gene are ENHRY and SYGVKD. The CDR3 DNA reads TGTGCCATCAGTGAAGCGCAGTTCGCGAACACCGGGGAGCTGTTTTTT. Protein sequence: CAISEAQFANTGELFF.

The rearrangement links TRBV18 to TRBJ2-7, with D tentatively TRBD1 or TRBD2 (5 bases each). The V gene's germline CDR1 is KGHSH and CDR2 LQKENI. With 3 bases removed from V and 7 bases from J, the gap between germline ends came to 16 bases. CDR3 length: 14 amino acids. CDR3 nucleotides: TGTGCCAGCTCACCGGGGCGTACTGGGGGAGAGCAGTACTTC. Protein product: CASSPGRTGGEQYF.

A word on this clonotype: One junction end disagrees with the germline gene, perhaps due to a read error. The chain is built from TRBV5-6 and TRBJ2-1; the match to TRBD2 covers 8 bases. This CDR3 region has 14 residues. CDR1 is SGHDT, CDR2 YYEEEE, per germline. CDR3 nucleotide sequence: TGTGCCAGCGGCTTCGTTAGCGGGGCCCATGAGCAGTTCTTC. As protein: CASGFVSGAHEQFF.

The chain has TRBV12-3 or TRBV12-4 and TRBJ2-1, with 10 bases that match TRBD2. This CDR3 has 19 amino acids. Trimming took 4 bases from V and 9 from J; bases not matched to a gene: 21. The CDR3: CASSSETGGTSALMGEQFF. CDR3 nucleotides: TGTGCCAGCAGTTCTGAGACAGGCGGGACTAGCGCCCTCATGGGTGAGCAGTTCTTC.

The chain carries TRBV4-1 and TRBJ1-4; D remains ambiguous. The CDR3 contains 14 residues. The germline V gene encodes CDR1 MGHRA and CDR2 YSYEKL. V lost 1 base to trimming and J lost 5 bases, with 8 bases between them. CDR3: CASSQVGRNEKLFF. Written as DNA, the CDR3 is TGCGCCAGCAGCCAAGTGGGGAGGAATGAAAAACTGTTTTTT.

This chain connects TRBV12-3 or TRBV12-4 to TRBJ2-7; D is unresolved. The V end was cut by 5 bases, the J end by 5 bases, with 19 bases between. There are 15 residues in the CDR3. The CDR3 DNA reads TGTGCCAGCAGTCCCGGGTACCCTCCTACAGACGAGCAGTACTTC. The encoded protein is CASSPGYPPTDEQYF.

The rearrangement uses TRBV4-1 and TRBJ2-6; unclear D gene. V lost 4 bases, J lost 0 bases, and 16 bases lay in between. CDR1 is MGHRA, CDR2 YSYEKL, per germline. The CDR3 spans 18 residues. The DNA for the CDR3 is TGCGCCAGCAGCCCTGGCCGACCCCAGCTCTCTGGGGCCAACGTCCTGACTTTC. Translated: CASSPGRPQLSGANVLTF.